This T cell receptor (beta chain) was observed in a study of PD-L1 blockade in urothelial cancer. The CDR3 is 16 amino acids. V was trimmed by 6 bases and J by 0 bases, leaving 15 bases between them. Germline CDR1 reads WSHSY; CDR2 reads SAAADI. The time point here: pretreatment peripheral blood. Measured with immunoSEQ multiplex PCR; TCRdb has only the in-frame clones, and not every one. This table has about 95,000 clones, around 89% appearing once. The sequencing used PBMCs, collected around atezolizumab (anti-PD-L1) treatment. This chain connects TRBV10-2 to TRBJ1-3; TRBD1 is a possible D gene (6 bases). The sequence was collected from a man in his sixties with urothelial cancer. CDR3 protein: CASSPDSSFSGNTIYF. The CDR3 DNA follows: TGCGCCAGCAGCCCGGACAGCTCCTTCTCTGGAAACACCATATATTTT.